The rows below give T cell receptor beta chains drawn from one sample of a study of response to subunit inactivated influenza vaccine. TCRdb re-analysed the RT-PCR reads in MiXCR, keeping a single row per CDR3 protein. In the table there are around 790,000 distinct CDR3 sequences, approximately 22% of which are singletons. Sequences were derived from PBMCs from blood, sampled roughly 5 days after vaccination. The source of these receptors is a man aged 50 to 59 who received an inactivated influenza vaccine. Each CDR3 is given with its conserved first and last residue. The D gene is left open where the match is weak. Rows give clone size only sometimes, using once, few, many, or a class for an expanded clone.

D,J,size,V,DNA,CDR3
.,TRBJ2-7,many,TRBV7-2,TGTGCCAGCAGTCCGACTACCCCCTACGAGCAGTACTTC,CASSPTTPYEQYF
.,TRBJ1-5,.,TRBV27,TGTGCCAGCAGCCCAGACAGAGAGGGGGGCTCTACACGCAATCAGCCCCAGCATTTT,CASSPDREGGSTRNQPQHF
.,TRBJ2-3,.,TRBV5-1,TGCGCCAGCAGCCAGTCAGACGGCACAGATACGCAGTATTTT,CASSQSDGTDTQYF
.,TRBJ2-1,few,TRBV2,TGTGCCAGCAGTGAAAGGGGCCGAGTGGGTGAGCAGTTCTTC,CASSERGRVGEQFF
.,TRBJ2-3,few,TRBV20-1,TGCAGTGCCCACCGGGGAGATACGCAGTATTTT,CSAHRGDTQYF
TRBD2,TRBJ2-5,.,TRBV20-1,TGCAGTGCTAGCGCCGTTTACGTTTGGCGGGGGGGCCCAGAGACCCAGTACTTC,CSASAVYVWRGGPETQYF
.,TRBJ2-2,few,TRBV4-3,TGCGCCAGCAGCCAAGACGCGGGGGCTACCACCGGGGAGCTGTTTTTT,CASSQDAGATTGELFF
.,TRBJ1-1,.,TRBV25-1,TGTGCCAGCAAAGAGACAGGCATGAACACTGAAGCTTTCTTT,CASKETGMNTEAFF
TRBD1,TRBJ2-1,.,TRBV6-1,TGTGCCAGCAGTGGCAGGGGGCTCACCTACAATGAGCAGTTCTTC,CASSGRGLTYNEQFF
.,TRBJ2-5,few,TRBV20-1,TGCAGTGCTAGAGATCTGGCGGGGGCCAAAGAGACCCAGTACTTC,CSARDLAGAKETQYF
.,TRBJ2-3,.,TRBV5-1,TGCGCCAGCAGCTTGATAACGGCCACAGATACGCAGTATTTT,CASSLITATDTQYF
TRBD1,TRBJ2-7,.,TRBV12-3/TRBV12-4,TGTGCCAGCAGTTTCACAGGGGTCCACGAGCAGTACTTC,CASSFTGVHEQYF
TRBD1,TRBJ1-5,.,TRBV9,TGTGCCAGCAGTGGGACAGAGGGTGCGGATCAGCCCCAGCATTTT,CASSGTEGADQPQHF
.,TRBJ1-5,.,TRBV6-2/TRBV6-3,TGTGCCAGCAACCGGGACAACAATCAGCCCCAGCATTTT,CASNRDNNQPQHF
TRBD1,TRBJ1-1,few,TRBV20-1,TGCAGTGCTAGGGGACAGGGAATCACTGAAGCTTTCTTT,CSARGQGITEAFF
.,TRBJ2-1,.,TRBV2,TGTGCCAGCACCCAGACCATAAACTACAATGAGCAGTTCTTC,CASTQTINYNEQFF
TRBD1,TRBJ2-7,.,TRBV7-2,TGTGCCAGCAGCCGACCGGGACAGGTACTGTACTTC,CASSRPGQVLYF